This T cell receptor beta chain was identified during a study of T cell responses to AZD1222 COVID-19 vaccine. This CDR3 is 13 amino acids long. V dropped 3 bases and J dropped 4 bases, with 9 bases sitting between them. Clones were read by immunoSEQ multiplex PCR, and TCRdb kept only the in-frame ones, dropping some. The table shows 250,000 to 300,000 clones, with around 92% occurring only once. The source material was peripheral blood, sampled 28 days after the second AZD1222 dose. The V call is TRBV12-3 or TRBV12-4, the J call TRBJ1-2; no clear D gene. The TCR comes from an adult who received the AZD1222 COVID-19 vaccine. The CDR3 DNA sequence: TGTGCCAGCAGTTTCCCGGGCCTCTATGGCTACACCTTC. Its translation is CASSFPGLYGYTF.